This TCR beta chain stems from a study of monozygotic twins with inflammatory bowel disease. TCRdb re-called the 5' RACE reads; one entry per CDR3 protein, DNA not given. The sample holds more than 300,000 distinct CDR3 sequences. The clonotype was recovered from a human donor with ulcerative colitis or Crohn's disease, or a healthy co-twin of an affected twin (not recorded which). Sequences were obtained from blood.

CDR3 protein: CASSFEGVGNQPQHF. The chain uses TRBV28 and TRBJ1-5; TCRdb reports TRBD1, a call that lacks DNA to check it against. CDR3 length: 15 amino acids. Germline CDR1 is MDHEN and CDR2 is SYDVKM. Together with reference TRBV28 and TRBJ1-5, the CDR3 gives the full variable domain: DVKVTQSSRYLVKRTGEKVFLECVQDMDHENMFWYRQDPGLGLRLIYFSYDVKMKEKGDIPEGYSVSREKKERFSLILESASTNQTSMYLCASSFEGVGNQPQHFGDGTRLSIL.